This T cell receptor beta chain stems from a study of immune evolution from preneoplasia to lung adenocarcinoma. Libraries were prepared by immunoSEQ multiplex PCR; TCRdb keeps only in-frame clonotypes and omits some of them. The sample records 5,500 to 6,500 clones, about 80% being singletons. The CDR3 consists of 12 residues. The V and J ends lost 8 bases and 8 bases, in that order; junction bases with no gene match: 5. Germline values: CDR1 SNHLY, CDR2 FYNNEI. The chain links TRBV2 to TRBJ2-4; 8 bases align to TRBD2. This TCR came from a person aged 50-70 years with lung adenocarcinoma. Sequencing was done on a sample of FFPE minimally invasive lung adenocarcinoma tissue. The CDR3 spells CASQRERDIQYF. DNA for the CDR3: TGTGCCAGCCAGCGGGAGAGAGACATTCAGTACTTC. Looking up the rest from reference TRBV2 and TRBJ2-4 gives the full variable domain: EPEVTQTPSHQVTQMGQEVILRCVPISNHLYFYWYRQILGQKVEFLVSFYNNEISEKSEIFDDQFSVERPDGSNFTLKIRSTKLEDSAMYFCASQRERDIQYFGAGTRLSVL.